Listed below are T cell receptor beta chains from one sample, sequenced in a study of blood T cell repertoires in COVID-19. The data were produced by immunoSEQ multiplex PCR, yet TCRdb's version contains in-frame clones alone and is incomplete. The table has some 160,000 clones, around 87% seen once; the top ten hold roughly 2.4%. What was sequenced was peripheral blood. These receptors all stem from an elderly woman with COVID-19, enrolled during active disease. Both conserved end residues are trimmed from each CDR3. Clone sizes are given selectively: once, few, many, or a class where the clone is expanded.

V gene	J gene	clone size	CDR3 protein
TRBV6-5	TRBJ1-2	-	ASSPTGGGYT
TRBV5-4	TRBJ1-1	-	ASSAGTGGTEAF
TRBV9	TRBJ2-4	few	ASSVGTGGGNIQY
TRBV9	TRBJ1-2	-	ASSEGGRPGYT
TRBV5-4	TRBJ2-7	-	ASSSRLAGLNEQY
TRBV6-6	TRBJ1-4	-	ASGDSGGTNEKLF
TRBV28	TRBJ2-1	-	ASRRLAPSSYNEQF
TRBV2	TRBJ2-7	-	ASSSRDRLAGVGAGEGDIEQY
TRBV11-2	TRBJ1-4	few	ASSSYPGQGGEKLF
TRBV7-9	TRBJ2-3	-	ASNSDRGSTDTQY
TRBV5-5	TRBJ1-5	-	ASSLSPGSGNQPQH
TRBV4-1	TRBJ2-5	once	ASSRAPAGALQETQY
TRBV25-1	TRBJ2-2	-	ASSELTSVYTGELF
TRBV28	TRBJ1-1	-	ASSKGDSNTEAF
TRBV5-5	TRBJ1-2	-	ASSPDTPPYYGYT
TRBV3-1/TRBV3-2	TRBJ2-7	-	ASSQSGSSYEQY
TRBV28	TRBJ2-3	few	ASSFGQHSGDTQY
TRBV2	TRBJ2-3	once	ASSEVAGRSTDTQY
TRBV6-4	TRBJ2-2	-	ASSPLAGVSTGELF
TRBV5-1	TRBJ2-7	-	ASSDTGQEQY
TRBV19	TRBJ1-6	-	ASSIAGTGGNSPLH
TRBV5-1	TRBJ1-3	-	ASSSGTPSGNTIY
TRBV7-9	TRBJ1-2	-	ASSLFQDGYT
TRBV9	TRBJ2-1	many	ASSVEASGRIGDEQF
TRBV19	TRBJ2-3	-	ASSIDLRASALTDTQY
TRBV7-2	TRBJ1-2	-	ASSLELSSGYT
TRBV6-5	TRBJ2-1	once	ASRNPDRGVDEQF
TRBV28	TRBJ1-5	-	ASQGSARSNQPQH
TRBV11-3	TRBJ2-5	-	ASSLGFAGEETQY
TRBV3-1/TRBV3-2	TRBJ2-3	-	ASSQDLAASTDTQY
TRBV24-1	TRBJ2-2	-	ATSDAGTPFGELF
TRBV19	TRBJ2-2	once	ASSMDRATGELF
TRBV12-3/TRBV12-4	TRBJ2-3	-	ASSFTGADTQY
TRBV6-2/TRBV6-3	TRBJ2-3	-	ASSYPGGTDTQY
TRBV24-1	TRBJ1-5	-	ATSPRSNQPQH
TRBV7-9	TRBJ1-4	once	ASSLGTGVNEKLF
TRBV28	TRBJ1-4	-	ATQPGWEKLF
TRBV28	TRBJ1-2	-	ASNRSLGKQS
TRBV5-1	TRBJ2-3	-	ASSLAGEDTQY
TRBV9	TRBJ2-3	-	ASSVAGSPRTDTQY
TRBV3-1/TRBV3-2	TRBJ1-1	-	ASSQGRGNTEAF
TRBV10-3	TRBJ1-5	-	AISGADYSNQPQH
TRBV4-1	TRBJ1-1	-	ASSQVGMNTEAF
TRBV9	TRBJ2-2	-	ASSAPVNTGELF
TRBV5-5	TRBJ2-7	-	ASSPERTGPWVEQY
TRBV7-2	TRBJ2-7	once	ASSLMAQSSYEQY
TRBV7-8	TRBJ1-2	-	ASSLAGRFYGYT
TRBV4-3	TRBJ2-7	-	ASSQDAGGPSEQY
TRBV18	TRBJ2-5	-	ASSPLDETQY
TRBV28	TRBJ1-1	-	ASFLPQANTEAF
TRBV6-2/TRBV6-3	TRBJ2-3	-	ASSYPIGDSRTDTQY
TRBV28	TRBJ2-7	-	ASSLTGQGAREQY
TRBV19	TRBJ2-3	-	ASSISGQDRRTYTQY
TRBV28	TRBJ2-3	-	ASRQGAGTQY
TRBV13	TRBJ2-1	-	ASFTSAYNEQF
TRBV19	TRBJ2-7	-	ASSISGGREQY
TRBV19	TRBJ1-4	-	ASSIVIGQAGGELF
TRBV28	TRBJ1-1	-	ASSGTANTEAF
TRBV3-1/TRBV3-2	TRBJ1-3	-	ASSQQTGGNTIY
TRBV5-1	TRBJ2-7	-	ASSLEGALNEQY